These 29 T cell receptor beta chains were sequenced from one sample in a study of molecular identifiers for immune sequencing clone quantification. Using its own MiXCR run on the PCR reads, TCRdb lists one record per CDR3 protein. This sample has over 600,000 distinct CDR3 sequences, with 15% to 20% found just once. What was sequenced was naive CD8+ T cells from blood, with Jurkat cell RNA spiked in. Indicated subset: FACS-sorted CD8+CD4-CCR7+CD45RA+ naive T cells. These receptors were obtained from a human donor in good health. Some libraries in this study had Jurkat cell RNA spiked in.

In its sample, this clonotype was seen a few times. The rearrangement joins TRBV7-9 to TRBJ2-1, with TRBD1 matching over 7 bases. Per the germline V gene, CDR1 is SEHNR and CDR2 is FQNEAQ (reference sequence). The CDR3 length is 15 residues. The trim removed 1 base at V and 4 bases at J, leaving 4 bases unmatched. The CDR3 nucleotides read TGTGCCAGCAGCTTAGGACAGGGAGATTACAATGAGCAGTTCTTC. Protein product: CASSLGQGDYNEQFF.

In regard to this clonotype: Just one base apart from a much larger clone, this may be a read error. The J gene is TRBJ2-7, the V gene TRBV27, with D unclear. Germline CDR1 reads MNHEY; CDR2 reads SMNVEV (reference sequence). Trimming took 5 bases from V and 2 from J, leaving 16 bases between them. This CDR3 comprises 15 residues. The CDR3 sequence: CASSLNAAPAYEQYF. The CDR3 region has the DNA TGTGCCAGCAGTCTTAATGCGGCGCCCGCCTACGAGCAGTACTTC.

This clonotype was seen many times. This rearrangement joins TRBV28 to TRBJ2-1; the match to TRBD2 covers 10 bases. The V gene's germline CDR1 is MDHEN and CDR2 SYDVKM. The CDR3 spans 14 residues. Trimming cost V 5 bases and J 9 bases; bases outside gene matches: 7. CDR3 in DNA: TGTGCCAGCAGTCCCCTAGCGGGAGCAGTTGAGCAGTTCTTC. Its translation is CASSPLAGAVEQFF.

In this sample, this clonotype turned up many times. This chain uses TRBV12-3 or TRBV12-4 with TRBJ1-1; D is unresolved. This CDR3 contains 13 residues. Trimming took 3 bases from V and 3 from J, leaving 8 bases between them. CDR3 amino acids: CASSFYYDTEAFF. CDR3 nucleotide sequence: TGTGCCAGCAGTTTTTACTACGACACTGAAGCTTTCTTT.

This clonotype was recorded at least ten times. This chain connects TRBV19 to TRBJ1-5; TRBD1 aligns across 10 bases. This CDR3 has 18 residues. In germline, CDR1 is LNHDA, CDR2 SQIVND (reference sequence). Trimming cost V 4 bases and J 0 bases; bases outside gene matches: 9. DNA of the CDR3: TGTGCCAGTAGTACGGGACAGGGGAGAGCCTATAGCAATCAGCCCCAGCATTTT. It codes for CASSTGQGRAYSNQPQHF.

There are a few counts of this clonotype. The chain carries TRBV19 and TRBJ2-1, with D unresolved. Germline-derived CDR1 and CDR2 are LNHDA and SQIVND (reference sequence). V was cut by 3 bases and J by 0 bases, with 9 bases left in between. The CDR3 extends over 15 amino acids. DNA for the CDR3: TGTGCCAGTAGTATTGGTGTGAGCTCCTACAATGAGCAGTTCTTC. It specifies CASSIGVSSYNEQFF.

Details on this clonotype: A much larger clone lies one base from this, so it may be a read error. V is TRBV29-1 and J is TRBJ1-2, with TRBD1 matching 8 bases. Germline V CDR1 and CDR2: SQVTM, ANQGSEA. The CDR3 extends over 16 amino acids. CDR3 DNA sequence: TGCAGCGTTGAAGCGGGGCCAGGGGGCGAGGGCTATGGCCACACCTTC. Its translation: CSVEAGPGGEGYGHTF.

Turning to this clonotype: A much larger clone sits a single nucleotide away, making a read error possible. The chain carries TRBV14 and TRBJ2-7, with D possibly TRBD2 on 6 matching bases. Trimming removed 4 bases at V and 2 bases at J, with 12 bases between. The CDR3 has 14 residues. CDR1 SGHDN and CDR2 FVKESK come from the germline V gene. CDR3 in amino acids: CASSRDSTAYEQYF. The CDR3 region has the DNA TGTGCCAGCAGCCGGGACTCCACCGCCTACGAGCAGTACTTC.

This clonotype has more than one count but fewer than ten. The chain joins TRBV20-1 to TRBJ2-7; the D gene is possibly TRBD1 (6 bases). Trimming stripped 0 bases from V and 2 bases from J, with 11 bases between. The CDR3 is 14 amino acids. Germline loops: CDR1 DFQATT, CDR2 SNEGSKA (reference sequence). CDR3 region: CSARDPDRPYEQYF. The CDR3 coding sequence is TGCAGTGCTAGAGATCCTGACAGGCCCTACGAGCAGTACTTC.

This clonotype was seen repeatedly, ten times or more. This chain joins TRBV20-1 and TRBJ2-5, with 9 bases that match TRBD1. This CDR3 comprises 17 residues. The germline V gene has CDR1 DFQATT and CDR2 SNEGSKA (reference sequence). V shed 3 bases and J 4 bases; nucleotides not matched to a gene: 15. CDR3 amino acids: CSARVFTGGRGRETQYF. In DNA, the CDR3 is TGCAGTGCTAGGGTTTTCACAGGGGGCCGCGGTAGAGAGACCCAGTACTTC.

The rearrangement links TRBV13 to TRBJ2-1; D remains unclear. Per germline, CDR1 PRHDT and CDR2 FYEKMQ (reference sequence). The CDR3 runs 15 residues. Trimming took 0 bases from V and 13 from J, leaving 19 bases between them. CDR3 sequence: CASSLGRSFGPGQFF. The CDR3 DNA is TGTGCCAGCAGCTTAGGCCGTTCGTTTGGCCCCGGTCAGTTCTTC.

This clonotype was seen ten or more times. This sequence joins TRBV3-1 and TRBJ1-3, with D unclear. Trimming shortened V by 3 bases and J by 0 bases, and 12 bases separated the two germline ends. The CDR3 has 16 residues. The germline CDR1 and CDR2 sequences are LGHDT and YNNKEL (reference sequence). The CDR3 is CASSHPESFSGNTIYF. For the CDR3, the DNA is TGTGCCAGCAGCCATCCCGAGTCGTTCTCTGGAAACACCATATATTTT.

This clonotype has a count of ten or more. The J gene is TRBJ1-1, the V gene TRBV5-1, with 7 positions matching TRBD1. The CDR3 totals 13 residues. The junction had 7 bases not matched to a gene; V was cut back by 3 bases and J by 8 bases. Germline-derived CDR1 and CDR2 are SGHRS and YFSETQ. CDR3: CASSWEPGQEAFF. The CDR3, as DNA: TGCGCCAGCAGCTGGGAACCGGGACAGGAAGCTTTCTTT. Drawing the rest from reference TRBV5-1 and TRBJ1-1, the complete variable domain is KAGVTQTPRYLIKTRGQQVTLSCSPISGHRSVSWYQQTPGQGLQFLFEYFSETQRNKGNFPGRFSGRQFSNSRSEMNVSTLELGDSALYLCASSWEPGQEAFFGQGTRLTVV.

This clonotype has at least ten counts. V and J are TRBV7-9 and TRBJ2-7; D is perhaps TRBD2 (5 bases). V gave up 2 bases and J gave up 2 bases, with 13 bases separating them. Germline assignment: CDR1 SEHNR and CDR2 FQNEAQ (reference sequence). This CDR3 spans 15 amino acids. DNA for the CDR3: TGTGCCAGCAGCTTAAGTTCGGACTGGACCTACGAGCAGTACTTC. Its translation is CASSLSSDWTYEQYF. Supplemented by reference TRBV7-9 and TRBJ2-7, the full variable domain reads DTGVSQNPRHKITKRGQNVTFRCDPISEHNRLYWYRQTLGQGPEFLTYFQNEAQLEKSRLLSDRFSAERPKGSFSTLEIQRTEQGDSAMYLCASSLSSDWTYEQYFGPGTRLTVT.

The J gene is TRBJ2-5, the V gene TRBV9; tentatively, D is TRBD1 (6 bases). From germline, CDR1 is SGDLS and CDR2 YYNGEE. V gave up 3 bases and J gave up 0 bases, with 12 bases separating them. This CDR3 contains 15 residues. As DNA, the CDR3 is TGTGCCAGCAGCGAGGCAGGGGTAAACCAAGAGACCCAGTACTTC. Translated, it gives CASSEAGVNQETQYF.

This clonotype was seen more than once but under ten times. The rearrangement links TRBV6-6 to TRBJ2-3, with D tentatively TRBD2 (6 bases). V was trimmed by 4 bases and J by 8 bases, leaving 16 bases between them. The CDR3 length is 14 residues. Germline CDR1 reads MNHNY; CDR2 reads SVGAGI (reference sequence). This CDR3 reads CASSSSSLRGTQYF. In nucleotides, the CDR3 is TGTGCCAGCAGTTCGTCCTCCCTGCGGGGTACGCAGTATTTT.

Details on this clonotype: This may arise from a read error, as a much more abundant clone is one base away. This chain joins TRBV29-1 and TRBJ2-2; 8 positions agree with TRBD1. Germline loops: CDR1 SQVTM, CDR2 ANQGSEA. The CDR3 is 12 residues long. Trimming removed 7 bases from V and 7 bases from J; junction bases left unmatched: 5. The CDR3 bases are TGCAGCGGACAGGGGCGGCACGGGGAGCTGTTTTTT. It codes for CSGQGRHGELFF.

The chain combines TRBV12-3 or TRBV12-4 with TRBJ1-6, with D tentatively TRBD1 (6 bases). Trimming removed 6 bases from V and 7 bases from J, with 25 bases in between. The CDR3 totals 18 residues. The DNA of the CDR3 is TGTGCCAGCAGCCTCTGGTCGGGCGGGGGGCATCGCAATTCACCCCTCCACTTT. Amino acid sequence: CASSLWSGGGHRNSPLHF.

This clonotype was observed at least ten times. The chain employs TRBV7-2 and TRBJ2-1; a weak D match, TRBD2 (6 bases). CDR1 and CDR2 (germline): SGHTA, FQGNSA. Trimming took off 8 bases at V and 0 bases at J, with 11 bases between the two ends. This CDR3 comprises 14 residues. Here the CDR3 DNA reads TGTGCCAGCGGGACTCCGAGCTCCTACAATGAGCAGTTCTTC. Its protein is CASGTPSSYNEQFF.

As for this clonotype: A much larger clone differs from this one at a single base, so this may be a read error. This chain uses TRBV6-5 with TRBJ2-2, with D possibly being TRBD2 (7 bases). The CDR3 sequence is 15 residues long. Germline CDR1 reads MNHEY; CDR2 reads SVGAGI. The CDR3 DNA sequence: TGTGCCAGCAGTTATGGGGGGGGGGCAACCGGGGGGCTGTTTTTT. It encodes CASSYGGGATGGLFF.

This clonotype was detected ten times or more. The V and J genes are TRBV20-1 and TRBJ2-3, with TRBD2 identical over 9 bases. V shed 0 bases, J shed 6 bases, and the junction held 7 bases outside the gene matches. Germline V gives CDR1 DFQATT, CDR2 SNEGSKA (reference sequence). The CDR3 loop spans 15 amino acids. As DNA, the CDR3 is TGCAGTGCTAGAGAAATGGGACTAGCAAGCGATACGCAGTATTTT. This encodes CSAREMGLASDTQYF.

This clonotype has only a few counts. V and J are TRBV19 and TRBJ1-1; D remains ambiguous. Trimming left V 3 bases short and J 3 bases short, with 8 bases between. The CDR3 covers 13 residues. Germline V gene data show CDR1 as LNHDA and CDR2 as SQIVND (reference sequence). CDR3 sequence (DNA): TGTGCCAGTAGTATTGATGGGTACACTGAAGCTTTCTTT. Protein product: CASSIDGYTEAFF.

This clonotype showed up many times. The V call is TRBV20-1, the J call TRBJ2-5; D gene uncertain. Germline V gene sequence: CDR1 DFQATT, CDR2 SNEGSKA (reference sequence). This CDR3 has 13 residues. Trimming removed 1 base at V and 9 bases at J, with 15 bases between. The CDR3 is CSARGLHVWAQYF. The CDR3 DNA reads TGCAGTGCTAGAGGACTCCACGTTTGGGCCCAGTACTTC.

The chain is built from TRBV4-3 and TRBJ2-7; 10 bases are shared with TRBD2. CDR1 and CDR2 from the germline V gene are LGHNA and YSLEER. The V and J ends lost 0 bases and 2 bases, in that order; junction bases with no gene match: 4. The CDR3 is 16 residues long. The CDR3 DNA reads TGCGCCAGCAGCCAAGATGTAGCGGGAGGAACCTACGAGCAGTACTTC. Its protein is CASSQDVAGGTYEQYF.

This clonotype occurred many times. This chain links TRBV12-5 with TRBJ2-1, with TRBD1 as a possible D gene (5 bases). V dropped 3 bases and J dropped 8 bases, with 17 bases sitting between them. Germline V gene sequence: CDR1 LGHNT, CDR2 FRNRAP. The CDR3 contains 15 residues. The CDR3 loop reads CASGFSRVGRYEQFF. In nucleotides, the CDR3 is TGTGCTAGTGGTTTTTCCAGGGTGGGTAGGTATGAGCAGTTCTTC.

As to this clonotype: This may come from a read error, since a much larger clone is one base off. The genes are TRBV12-3 or TRBV12-4 and TRBJ2-7; 9 bases fit TRBD1. This CDR3 spans 15 amino acids. CDR3 DNA: TGTGCCAGCAGTTTAGCGACAGGGGGTATGAGCGAGAAGTACTTC. Translated, it gives CASSLATGGMSEKYF.

Only a few counts were recorded for this clonotype. The chain combines TRBV6-2 or TRBV6-3 with TRBJ1-4, with D unclear. Trimming left V 5 bases short and J 2 bases short, with 15 bases between. Germline V lookup: CDR1 MNHEY, CDR2 SVGEGT. The CDR3 consists of 16 residues. The CDR3, as DNA: TGTGCCAGCAGTCCATCCGGGCTGCATACTAATGAAAAACTGTTTTTT. This codes for CASSPSGLHTNEKLFF.

To note about this clonotype: One end of the junction varies from germline; a read error may be responsible. This CDR3 is CASSISRGPNERLFF. The CDR3 DNA is TGTGCCAGTAGTATCAGCCGCGGGCCTAATGAAAGACTGTTTTTT. The chain combines TRBV19 with TRBJ1-4; D not resolved. The CDR3 loop spans 15 amino acids. Germline CDR1 reads LNHDA; CDR2 reads SQIVND (reference sequence). Filled out from reference TRBV19 and TRBJ1-4, the complete variable domain reads DGGITQSPKYLFRKEGQNVTLSCEQNLNHDAMYWYRQDPGQGLRLIYYSQIVNDFQKGDIAEGYSVSREKKESFPLTVTSAQKNPTAFYLCASSISRGPNERLFFGSGTQLSVL.

The chain employs TRBV7-3 and TRBJ2-1; no firm D call. The V and J ends lost 5 bases and 0 bases respectively, with 11 bases between them. This CDR3 is 15 amino acids long. Germline values: CDR1 SGHTA, CDR2 FQGTGA. In DNA form, the CDR3 reads TGTGCCAGCAGCCGTTCAGAGAGCTCCTACAATGAGCAGTTCTTC. This translates into CASSRSESSYNEQFF.